This T cell receptor beta chain originates from a study of T-cell memory formation after mild COVID-19. This clonotype has more than one count but fewer than ten. Germline V lookup: CDR1 SGHKS, CDR2 YYEKEE (reference sequence). With 0 bases removed from V and 5 bases from J, the gap between germline ends came to 9 bases. This CDR3 comprises 14 residues. A 5'RACE reaction primed in the constant segment made cDNA libraries of TCR alpha and TCR beta, and these carried sample barcodes and UMIs. TCRdb used MiXCR to reprocess the 5' RACE reads, holding one entry per CDR3 protein. The table has around 160,000 distinct CDR3 sequences, 11% seen once.

This sequence originates from a man younger than 35 who had mild COVID-19 (a few samples of this study predate the infection). Cell type and time point are not known. Specimen: PBMCs or a T cell subset sorted from them (not recorded which). The chain is built from TRBV5-5 and TRBJ1-5; no firm D call. The CDR3 reads CASSLGLRDQPQHF. For the CDR3, the DNA is TGTGCCAGCAGCTTGGGACTGCGCGATCAGCCCCAGCATTTT.